These T cell receptor beta chains were read from a single sample in a study of Tregs in tolerant kidney transplant recipients. Here immunoSEQ multiplex PCR was the method, and the copy in TCRdb shows in-frame clones only, minus some. Among some 70,000 clones, roughly 92% were seen once, and the ten largest hold approximately 11%. Source: CD8+ T cells from blood, taken before the transplant. These receptors came from a human donor who received a combined kidney and bone marrow transplant. Both conserved end residues are part of each CDR3. Fields, in order: D gene, V gene, clone size, J gene, CDR3 DNA, CDR3 protein. D genes are given only for firm matches. Not every row has a clone size; where given, it reads once, few, many or a size class.

D gene: .; V gene: TRBV4-2; clone size: .; J gene: TRBJ2-7; CDR3 DNA: TGTGCCAGCAGCCCGGACAGCTACGAGCAGTACTTC; CDR3 protein: CASSPDSYEQYF
D gene: TRBD1; V gene: TRBV5-6; clone size: .; J gene: TRBJ2-7; CDR3 DNA: TGTGCCAGCAGCTGGGGGACAGTCTCCTACGAGCAGTACTTC; CDR3 protein: CASSWGTVSYEQYF
D gene: .; V gene: TRBV5-6; clone size: .; J gene: TRBJ2-1; CDR3 DNA: TGTGCCAGCAGCTTGGGGCAGGAAAGATACAATGAGCAGTTCTTC; CDR3 protein: CASSLGQERYNEQFF
D gene: .; V gene: TRBV7-2; clone size: .; J gene: TRBJ2-7; CDR3 DNA: TGTGCCAGCAGCTTCGACTTGCGGGACGGATTCTACGAGCAGTACTTC; CDR3 protein: CASSFDLRDGFYEQYF
D gene: TRBD2; V gene: TRBV4-2; clone size: .; J gene: TRBJ2-3; CDR3 DNA: TGTGCCAGCAGCCGACTAGCGGGGTACACAGATACGCAGTATTTT; CDR3 protein: CASSRLAGYTDTQYF
D gene: TRBD1; V gene: TRBV7-9; clone size: .; J gene: TRBJ2-7; CDR3 DNA: TGTGCCAGCAGCCCCTGGAGGACAGGGCAGGACTACGAGCAGTACTTC; CDR3 protein: CASSPWRTGQDYEQYF
D gene: TRBD2; V gene: TRBV19; clone size: .; J gene: TRBJ2-7; CDR3 DNA: TGTGCCAGTAGTATAGCCGCGGGGGGTGGCGACGAGCAGTACTTC; CDR3 protein: CASSIAAGGGDEQYF
D gene: .; V gene: TRBV7-7; clone size: .; J gene: TRBJ1-3; CDR3 DNA: TGTGCCAGCAGCCCCCAACCGTTTAGCTCTGGAAACACCATATATTTT; CDR3 protein: CASSPQPFSSGNTIYF
D gene: .; V gene: TRBV7-9; clone size: .; J gene: TRBJ2-3; CDR3 DNA: TGTGCCAGCAGCTTAGCTGTCGCGGGCACAGATACGCAGTATTTT; CDR3 protein: CASSLAVAGTDTQYF
D gene: .; V gene: TRBV14; clone size: .; J gene: TRBJ2-7; CDR3 DNA: TGTGCCAGCAGCCAAGCTGTTTACGAGCAGTACTTC; CDR3 protein: CASSQAVYEQYF
D gene: .; V gene: TRBV27; clone size: .; J gene: TRBJ2-7; CDR3 DNA: TGTGCCAGCATATGCGGGACCAAACCCCGGGTCGAGCAGTACTTC; CDR3 protein: CASICGTKPRVEQYF
D gene: TRBD1; V gene: TRBV4-1; clone size: .; J gene: TRBJ2-2; CDR3 DNA: TGCGCCAGCAGCCAAGACGGGCAGGGGGTATTAGGGGAGCTGTTTTTT; CDR3 protein: CASSQDGQGVLGELFF
D gene: .; V gene: TRBV7-9; clone size: .; J gene: TRBJ1-1; CDR3 DNA: TGTGCCAGCAGCTACAGGGTTACTGAAGCTTTCTTT; CDR3 protein: CASSYRVTEAFF
D gene: TRBD1; V gene: TRBV27; clone size: .; J gene: TRBJ1-2; CDR3 DNA: TGTGCCTGTGGGACAGGGGTGGACTATGGCTACACCTTC; CDR3 protein: CACGTGVDYGYTF
D gene: .; V gene: TRBV29-1; clone size: few; J gene: TRBJ2-3; CDR3 DNA: TGCAGCGTTGAAGGGCCCAGCGGAGTCACAGATACGCAGTATTTT; CDR3 protein: CSVEGPSGVTDTQYF
D gene: .; V gene: TRBV5-1; clone size: .; J gene: TRBJ1-1; CDR3 DNA: TGCGCCAGCAGCTTGGTAGGGGGGAACACTGAAGCTTTCTTT; CDR3 protein: CASSLVGGNTEAFF
D gene: .; V gene: TRBV9; clone size: .; J gene: TRBJ2-3; CDR3 DNA: TGTGCCAGCAGCGCTCCATATGACGGGGATACGCAGTATTTT; CDR3 protein: CASSAPYDGDTQYF
D gene: .; V gene: TRBV4-1; clone size: .; J gene: TRBJ2-7; CDR3 DNA: TGCGCCAGCAGCCAAGGGGCGGGACCCTACGAGCAGTACTTC; CDR3 protein: CASSQGAGPYEQYF
D gene: TRBD2; V gene: TRBV7-9; clone size: .; J gene: TRBJ2-1; CDR3 DNA: TGTGCCACCTATCCAACTAGCGGAAGCTCCTACAATGAGCAGTTCTTC; CDR3 protein: CATYPTSGSSYNEQFF
D gene: .; V gene: TRBV5-1; clone size: .; J gene: TRBJ2-7; CDR3 DNA: TGCGCCAGCAGCTTGGAACTCCTCTACGAGCAGTACTTC; CDR3 protein: CASSLELLYEQYF
D gene: .; V gene: TRBV4-2; clone size: .; J gene: TRBJ2-6; CDR3 DNA: TGTGCCAGCAGCCAGGGAACGGGGTCTGGGGCCAACGTCCTGACTTTC; CDR3 protein: CASSQGTGSGANVLTF
D gene: TRBD2; V gene: TRBV14; clone size: .; J gene: TRBJ2-1; CDR3 DNA: TGTGCCAGCAGCCCAATAGCGGGATCCTACAATGAGCAGTTCTTC; CDR3 protein: CASSPIAGSYNEQFF
D gene: TRBD1; V gene: TRBV13; clone size: .; J gene: TRBJ1-2; CDR3 DNA: TGTGCCAGCAGCTCCGACAGGGGGCATAACTATGGCTACACCTTC; CDR3 protein: CASSSDRGHNYGYTF
D gene: .; V gene: TRBV7-9; clone size: .; J gene: TRBJ2-3; CDR3 DNA: TGTGCCAGCAGCTTACCAGGGGACGATACGCAGTATTTT; CDR3 protein: CASSLPGDDTQYF
D gene: .; V gene: TRBV6-5; clone size: .; J gene: TRBJ1-3; CDR3 DNA: TGTGCCAGCAGTTACTCCCCCAGAATCTCTGGAAACACCATATATTTT; CDR3 protein: CASSYSPRISGNTIYF
D gene: .; V gene: TRBV19; clone size: .; J gene: TRBJ1-1; CDR3 DNA: TGTGCCAGTAATACCGCAGGGTACCTCATGAACACTGAAGCTTTCTTT; CDR3 protein: CASNTAGYLMNTEAFF
D gene: TRBD1; V gene: TRBV5-1; clone size: .; J gene: TRBJ2-7; CDR3 DNA: TGCGCCAGCACCCCCTGGGCAGGGGGCTTCGAGCAGTACTTC; CDR3 protein: CASTPWAGGFEQYF
D gene: .; V gene: TRBV5-1; clone size: .; J gene: TRBJ2-7; CDR3 DNA: TGCGCCAGCAGCTTGAGTCAGGGGAGCTACGAGCAGTACTTC; CDR3 protein: CASSLSQGSYEQYF
D gene: TRBD2; V gene: TRBV4-2; clone size: .; J gene: TRBJ2-3; CDR3 DNA: TGTGCCAGCAGCCAAGATCTTTGGCTAGCGGGAGAGGATCGGGCAGATACGCAGTATTTT; CDR3 protein: CASSQDLWLAGEDRADTQYF
D gene: .; V gene: TRBV4-1; clone size: .; J gene: TRBJ2-2; CDR3 DNA: TGCGCCAGCAGCCAACGTTCTGCAGCCGGGGAGCTGTTTTTT; CDR3 protein: CASSQRSAAGELFF
D gene: TRBD1; V gene: TRBV6-5; clone size: .; J gene: TRBJ2-7; CDR3 DNA: TGTGCCAGCAGTTACTCCAGGGGGAACGAGCAGTACTTC; CDR3 protein: CASSYSRGNEQYF
D gene: .; V gene: TRBV29-1; clone size: .; J gene: TRBJ2-7; CDR3 DNA: TGCAGCGTTGCTGGCAGGGGCGAGGGCGAGCAGTACTTC; CDR3 protein: CSVAGRGEGEQYF
D gene: TRBD2; V gene: TRBV29-1; clone size: .; J gene: TRBJ2-1; CDR3 DNA: TGCAGCGTTGAAGGTTGGCTAGCGGGAGTCCAGACCTACAATGAGCAGTTCTTC; CDR3 protein: CSVEGWLAGVQTYNEQFF
D gene: .; V gene: TRBV15; clone size: .; J gene: TRBJ1-2; CDR3 DNA: TGTGCCACCAGCATCTCCCGGGGGTCTCCCTATGGCTACACCTTC; CDR3 protein: CATSISRGSPYGYTF
D gene: .; V gene: TRBV6-4; clone size: .; J gene: TRBJ2-3; CDR3 DNA: TGTGCCAGAGGGGGAATGGGCACAGATACGCAGTATTTT; CDR3 protein: CARGGMGTDTQYF
D gene: TRBD1; V gene: TRBV7-9; clone size: .; J gene: TRBJ1-1; CDR3 DNA: TGTGCCAGCAGCCCTCTACAGGGGAGGAACACTGAAGCTTTCTTT; CDR3 protein: CASSPLQGRNTEAFF
D gene: TRBD1; V gene: TRBV13; clone size: .; J gene: TRBJ2-1; CDR3 DNA: TGTGCCTCTGGGGGACAGGGCTACAATGAGCAGTTCTTC; CDR3 protein: CASGGQGYNEQFF
D gene: TRBD1; V gene: TRBV28; clone size: .; J gene: TRBJ2-7; CDR3 DNA: TGTGCCAGCAGTGGCCGGGACAGGGGGCTTAACGAGCAGTACTTC; CDR3 protein: CASSGRDRGLNEQYF
D gene: .; V gene: TRBV9; clone size: .; J gene: TRBJ2-5; CDR3 DNA: TGTGCCAGCAGCGTAGTTGATAGCGACCAAGAGACCCAGTACTTC; CDR3 protein: CASSVVDSDQETQYF
D gene: TRBD2; V gene: TRBV27; clone size: .; J gene: TRBJ2-1; CDR3 DNA: TGTGCCAGCAGTTCGGCGCCTAGCGGGGCCCATGAGCAGTTCTTC; CDR3 protein: CASSSAPSGAHEQFF
D gene: .; V gene: TRBV27; clone size: .; J gene: TRBJ2-7; CDR3 DNA: TGTGCCAGCAGTTTAGCAGGGAACTACGAGCAGTACTTC; CDR3 protein: CASSLAGNYEQYF
D gene: .; V gene: TRBV4-2; clone size: few; J gene: TRBJ1-5; CDR3 DNA: TGTGCCAGCAGCCAAGCGACATATAGCAATCAGCCCCAGCATTTT; CDR3 protein: CASSQATYSNQPQHF
D gene: TRBD2; V gene: TRBV10-3; clone size: .; J gene: TRBJ2-3; CDR3 DNA: TGTGCCATCCGAGTAGCGGGAGAGGGGACAGATACGCAGTATTTT; CDR3 protein: CAIRVAGEGTDTQYF
D gene: .; V gene: TRBV11-2; clone size: .; J gene: TRBJ1-4; CDR3 DNA: TGTGCCAGCAGCTCGCCCACGTTAACAGGGCAAACTAATGAAAAACTGTTTTTT; CDR3 protein: CASSSPTLTGQTNEKLFF
D gene: TRBD1; V gene: TRBV4-1; clone size: .; J gene: TRBJ2-7; CDR3 DNA: TGCGCCAGCAGCCAAGATGAGGGGACAGGGACCTACGAGCAGTACTTC; CDR3 protein: CASSQDEGTGTYEQYF